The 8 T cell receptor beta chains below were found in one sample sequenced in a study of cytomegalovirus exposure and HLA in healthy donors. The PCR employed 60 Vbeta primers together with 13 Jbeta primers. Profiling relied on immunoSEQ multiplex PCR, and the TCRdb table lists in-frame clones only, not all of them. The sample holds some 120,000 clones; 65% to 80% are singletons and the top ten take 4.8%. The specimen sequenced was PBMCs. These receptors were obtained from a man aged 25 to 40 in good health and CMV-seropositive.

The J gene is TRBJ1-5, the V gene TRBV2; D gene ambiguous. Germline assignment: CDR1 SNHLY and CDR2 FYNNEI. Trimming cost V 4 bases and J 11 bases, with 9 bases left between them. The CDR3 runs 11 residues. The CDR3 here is CASSVSRSQHF. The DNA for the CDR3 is TGTGCCAGCAGTGTCTCTAGGTCCCAGCATTTT.

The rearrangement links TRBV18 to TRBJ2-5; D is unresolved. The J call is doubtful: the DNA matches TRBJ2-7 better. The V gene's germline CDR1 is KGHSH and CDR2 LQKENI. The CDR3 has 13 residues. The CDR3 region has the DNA TGTGCCAGCTCACCACCGTCCTCCTACGAGCAGTACTTC. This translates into CASSPPSSYEQYF.

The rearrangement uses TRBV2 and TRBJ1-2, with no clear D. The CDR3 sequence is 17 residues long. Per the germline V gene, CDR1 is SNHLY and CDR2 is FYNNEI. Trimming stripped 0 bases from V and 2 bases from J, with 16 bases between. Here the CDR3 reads CASSEATRRRRNYGYTF. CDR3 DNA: TGTGCCAGCAGTGAAGCGACGAGGCGACGGCGGAACTATGGCTACACCTTC.

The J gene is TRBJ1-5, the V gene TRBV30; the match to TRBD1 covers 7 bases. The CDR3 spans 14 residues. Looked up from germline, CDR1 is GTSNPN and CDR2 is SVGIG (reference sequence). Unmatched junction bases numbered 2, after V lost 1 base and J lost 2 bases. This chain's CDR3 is CAWSAGTGNQPQHF. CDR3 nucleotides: TGTGCCTGGAGTGCCGGGACAGGCAATCAGCCCCAGCATTTT.

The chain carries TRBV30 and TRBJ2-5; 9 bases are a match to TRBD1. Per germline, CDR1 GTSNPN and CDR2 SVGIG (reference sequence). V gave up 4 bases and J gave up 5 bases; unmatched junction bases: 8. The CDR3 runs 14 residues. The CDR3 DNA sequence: TGTGCCTGGACCGGGACAGGGCGCGGGGAGACCCAGTACTTC. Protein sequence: CAWTGTGRGETQYF.

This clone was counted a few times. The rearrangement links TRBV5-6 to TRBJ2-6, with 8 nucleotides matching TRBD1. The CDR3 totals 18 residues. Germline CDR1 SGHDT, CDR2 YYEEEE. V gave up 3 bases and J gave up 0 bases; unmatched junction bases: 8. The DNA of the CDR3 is TGTGCCAGCAGCTCATTCCGGGACAGGCACTCTGGGGCCAACGTCCTGACTTTC. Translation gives CASSSFRDRHSGANVLTF. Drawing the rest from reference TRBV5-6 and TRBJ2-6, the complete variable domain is DAGVTQSPTHLIKTRGQQVTLRCSPKSGHDTVSWYQQALGQGPQFIFQYYEEEERQRGNFPDRFSGHQFPNYSSELNVNALLLGDSALYLCASSSFRDRHSGANVLTFGAGSRLTVL.

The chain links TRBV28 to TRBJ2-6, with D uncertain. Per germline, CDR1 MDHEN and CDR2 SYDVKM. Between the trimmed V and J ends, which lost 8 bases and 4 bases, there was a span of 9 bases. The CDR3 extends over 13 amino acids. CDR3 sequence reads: CASETRGANVLTF. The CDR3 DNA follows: TGTGCCAGCGAAACCAGAGGGGCCAACGTCCTGACTTTC.

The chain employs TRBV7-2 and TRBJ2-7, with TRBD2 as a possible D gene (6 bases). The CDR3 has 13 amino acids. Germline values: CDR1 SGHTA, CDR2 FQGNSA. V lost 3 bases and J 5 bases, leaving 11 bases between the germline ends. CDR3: CASSFREDHEQYF. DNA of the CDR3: TGTGCCAGCAGCTTTAGGGAGGATCACGAGCAGTACTTC.